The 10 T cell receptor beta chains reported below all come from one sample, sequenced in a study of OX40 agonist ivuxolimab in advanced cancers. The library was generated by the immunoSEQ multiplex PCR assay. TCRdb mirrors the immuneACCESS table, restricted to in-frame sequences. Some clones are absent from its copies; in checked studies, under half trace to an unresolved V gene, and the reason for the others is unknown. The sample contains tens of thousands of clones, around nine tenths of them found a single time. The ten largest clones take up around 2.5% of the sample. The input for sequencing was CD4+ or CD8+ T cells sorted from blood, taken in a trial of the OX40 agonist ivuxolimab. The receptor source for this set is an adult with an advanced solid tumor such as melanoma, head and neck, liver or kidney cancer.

In DNA form, the CDR3 reads TGTGCCAGCAGCGTAGCTGGGGGCGTCGGACAGCCCCAGCATTTT. Encoded protein: CASSVAGGVGQPQHF. The chain joins TRBV9 to TRBJ1-5; possible D gene TRBD1, 6 bases. This CDR3 region has 15 residues. CDR1 is SGDLS and CDR2 is YYNGEE in the germline V gene. Trimming shortened V by 0 bases and J by 7 bases, and 14 bases separated the two germline ends.

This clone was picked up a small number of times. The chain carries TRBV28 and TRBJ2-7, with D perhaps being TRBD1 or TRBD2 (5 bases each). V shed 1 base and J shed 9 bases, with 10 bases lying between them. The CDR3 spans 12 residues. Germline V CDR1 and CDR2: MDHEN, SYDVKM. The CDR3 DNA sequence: TGTGCCAGCAGTTTATTCGGGACGACGCAGTACTTC. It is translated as CASSLFGTTQYF.

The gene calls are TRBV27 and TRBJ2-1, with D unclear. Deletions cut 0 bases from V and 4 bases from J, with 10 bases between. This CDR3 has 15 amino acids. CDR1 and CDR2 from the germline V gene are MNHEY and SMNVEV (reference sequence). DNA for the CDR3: TGTGCCAGCAGTTTATCGGCCCTGGGGTACAATGAGCAGTTCTTC. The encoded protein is CASSLSALGYNEQFF.

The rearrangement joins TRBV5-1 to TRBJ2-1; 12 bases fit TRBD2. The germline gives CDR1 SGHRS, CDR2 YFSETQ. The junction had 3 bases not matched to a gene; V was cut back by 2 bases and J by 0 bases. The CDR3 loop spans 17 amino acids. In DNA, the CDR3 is TGCGCCAGCAGCTTCGGACTAGCGGGGAGCTCCTACAATGAGCAGTTCTTC. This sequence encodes CASSFGLAGSSYNEQFF.

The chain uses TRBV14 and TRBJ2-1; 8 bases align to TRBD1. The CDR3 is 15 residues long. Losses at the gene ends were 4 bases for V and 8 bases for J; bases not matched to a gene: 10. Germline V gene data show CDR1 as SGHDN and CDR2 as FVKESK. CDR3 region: CASSPQDRARDEQFF. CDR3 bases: TGTGCCAGCAGCCCCCAGGACAGGGCTCGCGATGAGCAGTTCTTC.

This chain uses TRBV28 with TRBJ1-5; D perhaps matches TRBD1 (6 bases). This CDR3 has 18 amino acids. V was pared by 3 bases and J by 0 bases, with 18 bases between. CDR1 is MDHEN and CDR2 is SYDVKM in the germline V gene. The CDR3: CASSFILGDRYSNQPQHF. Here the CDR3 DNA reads TGTGCCAGCAGTTTTATCCTCGGAGACAGGTATAGCAATCAGCCCCAGCATTTT. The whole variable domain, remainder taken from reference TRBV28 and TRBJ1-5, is DVKVTQSSRYLVKRTGEKVFLECVQDMDHENMFWYRQDPGLGLRLIYFSYDVKMKEKGDIPEGYSVSREKKERFSLILESASTNQTSMYLCASSFILGDRYSNQPQHFGDGTRLSIL.

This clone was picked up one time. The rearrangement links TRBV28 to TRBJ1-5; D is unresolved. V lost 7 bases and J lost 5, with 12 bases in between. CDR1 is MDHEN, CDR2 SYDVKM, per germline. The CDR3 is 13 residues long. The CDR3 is CASKGQIYQPQHF. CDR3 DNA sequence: TGTGCCAGCAAAGGGCAAATTTATCAGCCCCAGCATTTT.

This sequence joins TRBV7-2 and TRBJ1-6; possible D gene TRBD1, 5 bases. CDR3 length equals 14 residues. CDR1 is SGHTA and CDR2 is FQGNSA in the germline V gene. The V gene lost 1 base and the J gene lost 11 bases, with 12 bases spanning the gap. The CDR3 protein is CASSLGDDWTPLHF. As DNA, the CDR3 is TGTGCCAGCAGCTTAGGGGACGACTGGACACCCCTCCACTTT.

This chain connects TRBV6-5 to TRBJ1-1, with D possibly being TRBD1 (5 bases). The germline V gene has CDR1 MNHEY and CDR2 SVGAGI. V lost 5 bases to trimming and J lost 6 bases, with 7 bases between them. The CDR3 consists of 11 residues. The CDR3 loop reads CASSRGAEAFF. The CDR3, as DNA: TGTGCCAGCAGTCGGGGGGCTGAAGCTTTCTTT.

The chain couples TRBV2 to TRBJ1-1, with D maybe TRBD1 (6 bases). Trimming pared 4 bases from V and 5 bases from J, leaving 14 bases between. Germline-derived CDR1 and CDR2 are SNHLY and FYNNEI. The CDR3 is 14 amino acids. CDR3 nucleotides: TGTGCCAGCAGTGTCCGGGGGCGCGGAACTGAAGCTTTCTTT. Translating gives CASSVRGRGTEAFF.